This TCR beta chain comes out of a study of spatial heterogeneity in lung cancer. This clonotype was detected a few times. Its specificity is unknown. The CDR3 contains 13 residues. From germline, CDR1 is DFQATT and CDR2 SNEGSKA (reference sequence). One entry per CDR3 protein results from TCRdb running MiXCR on the 5' RACE reads. The top ten clones hold roughly a quarter of a sample with about 27,000 distinct CDR3 sequences, around 7% of them seen once. This sample's time point: sample taken at primary tumor resection. General study findings and limits: For expanded intratumoral alpha and beta TCRs, counts tracked tumor mutation counts.

J is TRBJ2-5 and V is TRBV20-1; the D gene could be TRBD1 or TRBD2 (5 bases each). The sequence was collected from a male donor with early-stage non-small cell lung cancer. The sample here was lung tumor tissue, taken at surgery. DNA for the CDR3: TGCAGCGCCCCTTCGTGGGACGAAGAGACCCAGTACTTC. Protein sequence: CSAPSWDEETQYF.